This T cell receptor beta chain emerged from a study of cytomegalovirus exposure and HLA in healthy donors (dated by TCRdb to about 2017). Looking at the study overall: In an earlier analysis of around 540 of the donors, 250 to 350 Gb of sequence data and 95 million to 130 million unique TCR beta sequences from some 170 million T cells were reported. The aim of the study was to test whether cataloging public T cell receptors could identify signatures of past pathogen exposure. In the later analysis, no new phenotypic data were used to find candidate immune exposures; instead, reliance was placed on TCR beta sequences and their occurrence across donors. An earlier analysis of around 580 of the donors used high-throughput TCR beta sequencing to judge whether each TCR beta V gene segment behaved as functional or pseudogenic. Because of strong linkage in the cohort, five DR-DQ haplotypes were treated as single units for association and clustering. An early release that covered 500 to 800 HLA-typed donors contained about 300 gigabases of sequencing data and tens of millions of unique TCR sequences. Alongside the repertoire data, information on donor age, sex, ethnicity and CMV serostatus was compiled. Class I and class II HLA loci were covered by the typing at four-digit resolution. Every discovery cohort repertoire had been produced on one sequencing platform. To predict cytomegalovirus infection status, the study brought together high-throughput TCR immunosequencing, statistical association of individual TCRs with disease status, and machine learning. Of the roughly 410 genotyped donors, roughly 80% were placed in the genetic ancestry cluster associated with self-reported Caucasian donors. Typing coverage differed by locus: A, B, C, DRB1 and DQB1 were typed in about 629-640 donors, DQA1 in 522, DPA1 in nearly 610, and DPB1 in approximately 450. A later genetic analysis used genome-wide SNP genotypes for about 60% of the roughly 700 donors, treating that subset as a discovery cohort. A later analysis re-analyzed previously published TCR beta repertoires from 600 to 850 donors and added high-resolution HLA genotyping to study TCR occurrence patterns. Among approximately 370 genotyped donors of the cohort, an average of around 220,000 unique TCR beta nucleotide sequences was sequenced per donor, of which roughly 18% were non-productive. Besides the first cohort of 666 subjects, a separate validation cohort made up of over 100 different subjects was used. The study used immunosequencing to profile the T cell repertoires of several hundred subjects and linked those repertoires to cytomegalovirus serostatus. The research as a whole found: In a later analysis, most CMV-associated TCR beta chains were found to appear HLA-restricted, with HLA associations seemingly driven largely by CMV exposure. V-gene and J-gene trimming of TCR beta chains was associated with a missense DCLRE1C variant in a later genetic analysis, and the association was replicated in an independent cohort. Approximately 16 rarely observed V segments, including chromosome 9 orphons, were excluded from the earlier analysis of some 590 of the donors because counts were too low. Linkage disequilibrium might explain the correlated functional status among segregating V segments, but an unknown experimental factor could not be ruled out. Broadly in line with IMGT annotations, most TCR beta V segments showed up in productive rearrangements about 87% or about 30% of the time in an earlier analysis of 450 to 750 of the donors. Compared with the roughly 710-donor mean, donors in an Asian-associated ancestry cluster had fewer N-insertions in productive TCRs, according to a later genetic analysis. In the study, around 150 TCR beta chains were listed as associated with cytomegalovirus. Immune exposure information for the cohort was limited to CMV serostatus. HLA typing was unavailable for some donors at each locus, so association tests used only the typed subset. A cluster of highly shared sequence variants was judged likely to be a technical artifact of the sequencing pipeline. Roughly uniform sequencing depth across donors was assumed in presence/absence analyses, although this assumption may not hold. A few of the identified cytomegalovirus-associated TCR beta chains were confirmed in vitro to be specific for cytomegalovirus antigens. A further reported finding was that TCR beta sequences accurately predicted the HLA-A and HLA-B alleles for most subjects in the first cohort. In a later analysis, several top co-occurrence clusters were reported to appear linked to parvovirus B19, influenza, CMV and Epstein-Barr virus. Most TCR sequences were observed very rarely across donors, whereas some public TCRs were present in many individuals. Specific HLA alleles were associated with 15,000 to 20,000 TCR beta sequences at a false discovery rate of 0.05 in a later analysis. The classifier was reported to diagnose cytomegalovirus status with high specificity and sensitivity in both the original and validation cohorts. Assigning TCR associations to individual alleles was difficult when HLA alleles, especially DR and DQ, strongly co-occurred. In a later analysis, HLA-associated TCR beta chains were found to be more clonally expanded and to have lower generation probabilities than equally common non-associated chains. It was suggested by the authors that the approach could potentially be generalized to other disease states and immunological phenotypes. The 87-base-pair reads could not distinguish some IMGT-functional V segments, including TRBV6-2 and TRBV6-3, so those segments were excluded. In this cohort, only TCR beta chains were sequenced, and detectable features were limited by the absence of alpha or paired-chain data. According to a later analysis, TCR association rates differed among HLA loci, with DRB1 alleles showing the most associated TCRs and HLA-C alleles showing the fewest.

The library was produced with the immunoSEQ multiplex PCR assay. For the multiplex PCR, a mixture combining 60 forward primers for TCR Vbeta segments and 13 reverse primers for TCR Jbeta segments was used. A multiplex PCR assay on genomic DNA amplified the CDR3 region of rearranged TCR beta genes. On the Illumina HiSeq System, the amplified TCR beta libraries were sequenced as 87-base-pair reads. In the source study's methods: In a later analysis, tens of millions of unique TCR beta chains were counted across the roughly 610 repertoires, and around 11 million of these chains were shared by at least two donors. Raw reads were error-corrected and collapsed into unique sequences with a nearest-neighbor algorithm that merged closely related sequences to remove PCR and sequencing errors. To assign V, D and J gene segments, CDR3 sequences were aligned to IMGT reference sequences. For a sequence to be retained, a match of at least six nucleotides to both a V gene segment and a J gene segment was required. A rearrangement was called productive if the CDR3 had no stop codons and remained in frame with V and J, and every other rearrangement was called non-productive. CDR3 was defined according to IMGT convention as the region running from the second conserved V-encoded cysteine to the conserved J-encoded phenylalanine. In an earlier analysis of around 640 of the donors, sequences lacking an unambiguous match to a single V gene segment were excluded. An earlier analysis of around 600 of the donors classified V segments as functional when productive rearrangements were above 56.7% and as segregating when the standard deviation between donors was above 5%. A statistical classification framework was built to diagnose cytomegalovirus status from the catalog of TCR beta chain sequences. A later analysis assigned V and J genes by comparing TCR nucleotide sequences with IMGT/GENE-DB human TR gene sequences. In a later analysis, CDR3 sequences and most-parsimonious VDJ recombination scenarios were assigned using the TCRdist pipeline. In a later analysis, each TCR beta chain was defined by its CDR3 amino acid sequence together with its V-gene family, and reads lacking a unique V-gene family were excluded. In a later analysis, nearly 600 highly shared, low-generation-probability nucleotide sequences were removed to address suspected cross-contamination and a sequencing artifact. For each public chain, a later analysis derived a clonal expansion index from normalized ranks of inferred template counts within each repertoire. A later analysis computed generation probabilities with a VDJ recombination model fitted to out-of-frame rearrangements, and checked the results against IGoR. A later analysis scored TCR-TCR, TCR-HLA and TCR-CMV co-occurrence with hypergeometric tests, applying a repertoire-size bias correction to TCR pairs. To estimate false discovery rates, a later analysis permuted the HLA or CMV assignments 20 times. In a later analysis, co-occurring TCRs were grouped using DBSCAN, and TCRdist sequence similarity was added for clustering within HLA-allele-positive subsets. For co-occurrence clustering, repertoires with fewer than 30,000 or more than 120,000 public chains were excluded, along with 5 or 6 repertoires with anomalous nucleotide sharing. What TCRdb holds here is the immuneACCESS table cut down to in-frame rearrangements. Part of the clones is not present; checked against another copy, under half of the missing clones reflect an unresolved V gene, and the others are unexplained. For V, J and clone size, that table is used; D and trimming come from the DNA. Present in this sample are about 110,000 clones, 71% of which were seen just once. The leading ten clones occupy 2.8% of the sample.

Of note for this clone: Its antigen is still unknown. Base-call qualities are not available, and no considerably larger clone is one nucleotide away.

From its cysteine to its phenylalanine, the CDR3 spans 16 amino acids. Kept here is only the CDR3 DNA, which spans 48 bases and is read in frame from base 1. Reading the germline V gene gives CDR1 SGHVS and CDR2 FQNEAQ. V is pared back by 1 base and J by 1 base, with 14 bases lying between the germline termini. In total, approximately 700 healthy bone marrow donors made up the cohort. At the time of sampling, all cohort members were nominally healthy, though unrecorded immune exposures were likely present. The donor was CMV seronegative and was included in the group of several hundred seronegative cohort members. Every donor gave a peripheral blood sample, and the peripheral blood mononuclear cells from that sample were used for TCR beta sequencing. Genomic DNA extraction from the blood cell samples was performed with the Qiagen DNeasy Blood Extraction Kit.

This receptor chain uses TRBV7-8 and TRBJ2-7; a weak D assignment points to TRBD1 (6 bases agree). Material: PBMCs. The sequence came from a female donor in good health and CMV-seronegative. In nucleotides, the sequence is TGTGCCAGCAGCTTAGGTTACAGGGAAAAATCCTACGAGCAGTACTTC. It translates as CASSLGYREKSYEQYF.